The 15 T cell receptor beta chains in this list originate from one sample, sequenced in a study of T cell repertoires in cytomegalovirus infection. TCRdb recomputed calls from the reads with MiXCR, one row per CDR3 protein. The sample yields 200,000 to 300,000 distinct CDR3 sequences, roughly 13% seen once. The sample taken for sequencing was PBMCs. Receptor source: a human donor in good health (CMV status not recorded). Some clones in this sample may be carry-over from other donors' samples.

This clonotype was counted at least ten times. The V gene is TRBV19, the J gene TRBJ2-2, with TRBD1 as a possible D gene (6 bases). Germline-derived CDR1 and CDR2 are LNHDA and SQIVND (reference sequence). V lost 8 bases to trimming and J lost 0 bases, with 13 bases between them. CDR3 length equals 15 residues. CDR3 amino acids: CASFRDTSNTGELFF. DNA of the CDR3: TGTGCCAGTTTCCGGGACACTTCGAACACCGGGGAGCTGTTTTTT.

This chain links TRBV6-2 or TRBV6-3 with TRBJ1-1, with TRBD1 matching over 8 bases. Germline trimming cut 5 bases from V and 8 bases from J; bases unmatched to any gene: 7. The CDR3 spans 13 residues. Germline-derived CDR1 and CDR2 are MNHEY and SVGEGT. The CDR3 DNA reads TGTGCCAGCAGTAGGCAGGGGGCCTTAGAAGCTTTCTTT. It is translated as CASSRQGALEAFF.

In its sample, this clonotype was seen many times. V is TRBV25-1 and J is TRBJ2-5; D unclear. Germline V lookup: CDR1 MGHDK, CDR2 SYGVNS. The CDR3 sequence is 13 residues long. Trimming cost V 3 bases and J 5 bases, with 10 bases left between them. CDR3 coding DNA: TGTGCCAGCAGTGACCCTCGGTGGGAGACCCAGTACTTC. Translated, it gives CASSDPRWETQYF.

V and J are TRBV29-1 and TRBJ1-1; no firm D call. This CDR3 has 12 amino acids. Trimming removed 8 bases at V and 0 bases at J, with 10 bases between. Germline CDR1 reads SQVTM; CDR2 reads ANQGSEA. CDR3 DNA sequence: TGCAGCCCCCGAGTCTTGAACACTGAAGCTTTCTTT. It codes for CSPRVLNTEAFF.

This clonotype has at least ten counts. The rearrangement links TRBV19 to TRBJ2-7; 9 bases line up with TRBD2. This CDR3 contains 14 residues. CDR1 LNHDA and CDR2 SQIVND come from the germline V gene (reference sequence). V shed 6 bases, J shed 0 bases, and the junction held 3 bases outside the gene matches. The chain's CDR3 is CASRVSGSSYEQYF. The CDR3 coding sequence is TGTGCCAGTAGGGTTAGCGGGAGCTCCTACGAGCAGTACTTC. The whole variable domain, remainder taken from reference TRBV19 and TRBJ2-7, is DGGITQSPKYLFRKEGQNVTLSCEQNLNHDAMYWYRQDPGQGLRLIYYSQIVNDFQKGDIAEGYSVSREKKESFPLTVTSAQKNPTAFYLCASRVSGSSYEQYFGPGTRLTVT.

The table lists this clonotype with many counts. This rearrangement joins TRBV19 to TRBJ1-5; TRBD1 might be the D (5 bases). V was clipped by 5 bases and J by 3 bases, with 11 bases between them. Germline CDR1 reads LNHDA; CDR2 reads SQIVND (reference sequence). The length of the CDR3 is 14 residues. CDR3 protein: CASSPRGFNQPQHF. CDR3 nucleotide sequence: TGTGCCAGTAGTCCCCGGGGGTTCAATCAGCCCCAGCATTTT.

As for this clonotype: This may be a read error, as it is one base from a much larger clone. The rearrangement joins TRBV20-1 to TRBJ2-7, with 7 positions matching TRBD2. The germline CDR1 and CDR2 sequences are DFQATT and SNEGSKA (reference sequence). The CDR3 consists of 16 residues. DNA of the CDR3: TGCAATGCTACTCGACCGTGGGGGGGTAGCTCCTACGAGCAGTACTTC. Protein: CNATRPWGGSSYEQYF.

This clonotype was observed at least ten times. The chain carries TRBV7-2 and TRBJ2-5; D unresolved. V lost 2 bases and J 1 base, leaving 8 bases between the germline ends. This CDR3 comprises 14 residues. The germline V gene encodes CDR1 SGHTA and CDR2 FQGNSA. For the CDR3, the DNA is TGTGCCAGCAGCTTATCCCAGACCCAAGAGACCCAGTACTTC. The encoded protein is CASSLSQTQETQYF.

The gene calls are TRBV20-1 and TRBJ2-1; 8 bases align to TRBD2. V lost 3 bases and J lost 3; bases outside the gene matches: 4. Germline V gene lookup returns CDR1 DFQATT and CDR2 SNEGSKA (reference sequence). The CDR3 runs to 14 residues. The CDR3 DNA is TGCAGTGCTAGGGACAGCGGGGGCTACAATGAGCAGTTCTTC. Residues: CSARDSGGYNEQFF.

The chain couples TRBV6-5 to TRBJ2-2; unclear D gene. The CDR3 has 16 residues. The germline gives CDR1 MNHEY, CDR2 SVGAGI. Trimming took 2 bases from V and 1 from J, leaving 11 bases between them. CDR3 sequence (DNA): TGTGCCAGCAGTTACGCTCTGGCAGGGAACACCGGGGAGCTGTTTTTT. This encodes CASSYALAGNTGELFF.

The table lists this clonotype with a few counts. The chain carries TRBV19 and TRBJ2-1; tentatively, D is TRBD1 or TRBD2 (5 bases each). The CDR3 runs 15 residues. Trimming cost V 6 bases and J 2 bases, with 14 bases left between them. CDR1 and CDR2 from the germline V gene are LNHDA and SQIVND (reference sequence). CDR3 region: CASSLTPGPYNEQFF. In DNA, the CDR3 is TGTGCCAGTAGCCTCACCCCGGGGCCCTACAATGAGCAGTTCTTC.

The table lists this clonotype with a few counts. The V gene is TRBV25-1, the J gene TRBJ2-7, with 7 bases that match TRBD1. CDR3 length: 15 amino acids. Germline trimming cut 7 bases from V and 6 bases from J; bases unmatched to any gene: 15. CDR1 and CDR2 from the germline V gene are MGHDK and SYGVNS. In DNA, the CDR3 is TGTGCCAGCACCGCCCCCGGGGCCCCAGGGGGCGAGCAGTACTTC. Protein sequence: CASTAPGAPGGEQYF.

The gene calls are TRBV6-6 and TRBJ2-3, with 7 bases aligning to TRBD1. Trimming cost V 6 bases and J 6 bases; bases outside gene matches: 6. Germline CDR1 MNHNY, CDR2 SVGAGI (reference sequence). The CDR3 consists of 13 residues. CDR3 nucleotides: TGTGCCAGCAGACCGACAGGGCGGGATACGCAGTATTTT. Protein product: CASRPTGRDTQYF.

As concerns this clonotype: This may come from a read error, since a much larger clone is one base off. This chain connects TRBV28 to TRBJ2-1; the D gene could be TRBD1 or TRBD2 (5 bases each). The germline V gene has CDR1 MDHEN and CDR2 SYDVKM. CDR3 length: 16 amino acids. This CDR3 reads CVSTLERGFSYNEQFF. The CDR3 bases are TGTGTCAGCACCCTTGAGAGGGGTTTCTCCTACAATGAGCAGTTCTTC.

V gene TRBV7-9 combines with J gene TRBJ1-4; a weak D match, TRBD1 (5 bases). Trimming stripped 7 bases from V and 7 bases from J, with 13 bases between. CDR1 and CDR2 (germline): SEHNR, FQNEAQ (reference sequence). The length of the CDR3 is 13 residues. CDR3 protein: CASKAAGPEKLFF. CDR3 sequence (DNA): TGTGCCAGCAAGGCGGCAGGGCCTGAAAAACTGTTTTTT.